Listed below are T cell receptor beta chains from one sample, sequenced in a study of blood T cell repertoires in COVID-19. The protocol was immunoSEQ multiplex PCR, while the TCRdb copy is restricted to in-frame clones and leaves out a portion. The table shows some 140,000 clones, with about 86% occurring only once. Sequenced sample: PBMCs or T cells enriched from blood (not recorded which). The receptors here all came from a man aged 40-55 years with acute COVID-19. Each CDR3 is given with its conserved first and last residue. D genes are given only for firm matches. The listing skips clone size in some rows; elsewhere it reads once, few, many or a size class.

v_call	cdr3_length	j_call	d_call	clone_size	cdr3_aa	cdr3_nt
TRBV15	17	TRBJ2-7	NA	NA	CATSRDLGQGPSYEQYF	TGTGCCACCAGCAGAGATTTAGGGCAGGGCCCTTCCTACGAGCAGTACTTC
TRBV24-1	14	TRBJ2-1	TRBD1	NA	CATSDVQGFGEQFF	TGTGCCACCAGTGATGTACAGGGGTTCGGAGAGCAGTTCTTC
TRBV6-5	12	TRBJ2-7	NA	NA	CASRKDNYEQYF	TGTGCCAGCAGAAAGGACAACTACGAGCAGTACTTC
TRBV18	17	TRBJ2-2	NA	NA	CASSPRPSGRNTGELFF	TGTGCCAGCTCACCAAGGCCCAGCGGGCGGAACACCGGGGAGCTGTTTTTT
TRBV11-2	15	TRBJ2-1	TRBD2	NA	CASSFSGRFGNEQFF	TGTGCCAGCAGCTTTAGCGGGAGGTTTGGGAATGAGCAGTTCTTC
TRBV10-3	17	TRBJ1-2	TRBD1	NA	CAISGGGTGNSGYGYTF	TGTGCCATCAGTGGGGGCGGGACAGGGAATTCTGGCTATGGCTACACCTTC
TRBV5-6	17	TRBJ1-1	TRBD1	once	CASFLDRDRGPNTEAFF	TGTGCCAGCTTTCTGGACCGGGACAGGGGTCCGAACACTGAAGCTTTCTTT
TRBV19	15	TRBJ2-2	TRBD1	few	CASPDPDRDTGELFF	TGTGCCAGCCCAGACCCGGACAGGGACACCGGGGAGCTGTTTTTT
TRBV7-9	14	TRBJ1-6	TRBD1	NA	CASSQDRGKSPLHF	TGTGCCAGCAGCCAAGACAGGGGTAAATCACCCCTCCACTTT
TRBV12-3/TRBV12-4	13	TRBJ2-3	TRBD1	NA	CASSGQGVDTQYF	TGTGCCAGCAGTGGACAGGGGGTGGATACGCAGTATTTT
TRBV5-1	16	TRBJ1-2	TRBD1	NA	CASSSGGTGDSDGYTF	TGCGCCAGCAGCTCAGGTGGCACAGGGGATTCTGATGGCTACACCTTC
TRBV30	13	TRBJ2-3	TRBD2	NA	CAWSSGGTDTQYF	TGTGCCTGGTCATCGGGGGGGACGGATACGCAGTATTTT
TRBV6-6	13	TRBJ1-2	TRBD1	NA	CASKQGLDYGYTF	TGTGCCAGCAAACAGGGGCTGGATTATGGCTACACCTTC
TRBV6-5	14	TRBJ2-1	NA	NA	CASSYGAVLNEQFF	TGTGCCAGCAGTTACGGGGCGGTTCTTAATGAGCAGTTCTTC
TRBV5-5	14	TRBJ1-4	NA	NA	CASSLRGGEEKLFF	TGTGCCAGCAGCTTGCGAGGGGGGGAAGAAAAACTGTTTTTT
TRBV27	15	TRBJ1-6	TRBD1	NA	CASSPFTGGPSPLHF	TGTGCCAGCAGTCCATTTACAGGGGGCCCTTCACCCCTCCACTTT
TRBV5-1	14	TRBJ2-5	NA	few	CASSLAPEARTQYF	TGCGCCAGCAGCTTGGCGCCCGAGGCCCGGACACAGTACTTC
TRBV2	14	TRBJ2-3	TRBD1	NA	CASSIRQGQATQYF	TGTGCCAGCAGTATTCGACAGGGACAAGCTACGCAGTATTTT
TRBV19	15	TRBJ1-5	NA	NA	CASSMAGDLNQPQHF	TGTGCCAGTAGTATGGCGGGGGACCTCAATCAGCCCCAGCATTTT
TRBV7-2	13	TRBJ2-5	NA	NA	CASSLGSGETQYF	TGTGCCAGCAGCTTAGGTAGCGGTGAGACCCAGTACTTC
TRBV5-1	15	TRBJ1-6	NA	NA	CASSLAGTLYSPLHF	TGCGCCAGCAGCTTGGCCGGGACACTTTATTCACCCCTCCACTTT
TRBV21-1	12	TRBJ2-7	NA	NA	CASMLQSYEQYF	TGTGCCAGCATGCTACAGAGCTACGAGCAGTACTTC
TRBV6-6	11	TRBJ2-7	NA	NA	CASSLVYEQYF	TGTGCCAGCAGCCTCGTCTACGAGCAGTACTTC
TRBV19	12	TRBJ1-1	NA	NA	CASSPGWSEAFF	TGTGCCAGTAGTCCAGGGTGGTCTGAAGCTTTCTTT
TRBV7-2	12	TRBJ2-3	NA	NA	CASSTSTDTQYF	TGTGCCAGCAGCACTAGCACAGATACGCAGTATTTT
TRBV5-4	14	TRBJ1-4	TRBD1	NA	CASSLDRGGEKLFF	TGTGCCAGCAGCTTGGACAGGGGCGGTGAAAAACTGTTTTTT
TRBV15	16	TRBJ1-1	TRBD1	NA	CATSKPGTGVGTEAFF	TGTGCCACCAGCAAACCCGGGACAGGGGTCGGAACTGAAGCTTTCTTT
TRBV9	17	TRBJ2-2	TRBD2	NA	CASSSTLGGLVTGELFF	TGTGCCAGCAGCTCCACCCTAGGGGGACTAGTCACCGGGGAGCTGTTTTTT
TRBV5-1	15	TRBJ1-4	NA	NA	CASSLEGATNEKLFF	TGCGCCAGCAGCTTGGAGGGGGCAACTAATGAAAAACTGTTTTTT
TRBV19	15	TRBJ2-7	NA	NA	CASSGAGTLFYEQYF	TGTGCCAGTAGTGGGGCCGGGACTCTTTTTTACGAGCAGTACTTC
TRBV7-2	15	TRBJ2-7	NA	NA	CASSLDTGGGYEQYF	TGTGCCAGCAGCTTAGATACAGGGGGGGGATACGAGCAGTACTTC
TRBV13	18	TRBJ2-1	NA	once	CASSSPWRGRANSNEQFF	TGTGCCAGCAGCTCCCCCTGGAGGGGGAGGGCCAATAGCAATGAGCAGTTCTTC
TRBV27	16	TRBJ2-2	NA	NA	CASKEGPEWGTGELFF	TGTGCCAGCAAGGAGGGGCCGGAGTGGGGCACCGGGGAGCTGTTTTTT
TRBV6-5	14	TRBJ1-1	TRBD1	NA	CASSPNRDSNEAFF	TGTGCCAGCAGTCCAAACCGGGACAGTAATGAAGCTTTCTTT
TRBV28	17	TRBJ2-3	TRBD2	NA	CASSPPRAGVGTDTQYF	TGTGCCAGCAGTCCGCCCCGAGCGGGAGTGGGCACAGATACGCAGTATTTT
TRBV28	15	TRBJ1-5	NA	NA	CASGFGGMSNQPQHF	TGTGCCAGCGGCTTTGGGGGGATGAGCAATCAGCCCCAGCATTTT
TRBV7-9	11	TRBJ2-1	NA	NA	CASSHHNEQFF	TGTGCCAGCAGCCATCACAATGAGCAGTTCTTC
TRBV29-1	11	TRBJ1-2	NA	NA	CSVEAGDGYTF	TGCAGCGTTGAGGCAGGTGATGGCTACACCTTC
TRBV9	16	TRBJ2-1	TRBD2	NA	CASSVASGRGYNEQFF	TGTGCCAGCAGCGTAGCCAGCGGGAGGGGCTACAATGAGCAGTTCTTC
TRBV6-5	12	TRBJ2-1	TRBD2	NA	CASSSSGTWVFF	TGTGCCAGCAGTTCTAGCGGGACCTGGGTGTTCTTC
TRBV30	14	TRBJ2-5	TRBD2	NA	CAWSGGGAWETQYF	TGTGCCTGGAGTGGCGGGGGGGCCTGGGAGACCCAGTACTTC
TRBV2	14	TRBJ1-5	NA	NA	CASSDTGSNQPQHF	TGTGCCAGCAGTGATACGGGAAGCAATCAGCCCCAGCATTTT
TRBV19	14	TRBJ2-5	NA	NA	CASSSWTSQETQYF	TGTGCCAGTAGTTCCTGGACATCCCAAGAGACCCAGTACTTC
TRBV6-5	13	TRBJ1-3	TRBD1	NA	CASRGTEGNTIYF	TGTGCCAGCAGGGGGACAGAGGGAAACACCATATATTTT